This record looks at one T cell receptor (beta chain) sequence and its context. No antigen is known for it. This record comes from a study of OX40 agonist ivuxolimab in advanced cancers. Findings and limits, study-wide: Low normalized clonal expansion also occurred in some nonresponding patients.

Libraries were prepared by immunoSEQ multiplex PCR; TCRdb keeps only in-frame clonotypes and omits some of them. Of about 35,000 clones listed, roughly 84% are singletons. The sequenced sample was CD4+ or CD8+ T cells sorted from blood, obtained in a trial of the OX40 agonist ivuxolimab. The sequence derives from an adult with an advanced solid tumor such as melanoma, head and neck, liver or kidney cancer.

In DNA form, the CDR3 reads TGTGCCAGCAGCGTAGCGATTAGCGTCCCGAACACCGGGGAGCTGTTTTTT. This gives the protein CASSVAISVPNTGELFF. This chain connects TRBV9 to TRBJ2-2; possibly TRBD2 for D (5 bases). Trimming stripped 0 bases from V and 0 bases from J, with 12 bases between. In germline, CDR1 is SGDLS, CDR2 YYNGEE. This CDR3 is built from 17 residues.